One sample yielded the 26 T cell receptor beta chains listed below, sequenced in a study of CD8 T cells in ankylosing spondylitis. TCRdb reanalysed the 5' RACE reads using MiXCR and keeps one entry per CDR3 protein. The sample lists roughly 230,000 distinct CDR3 sequences; 15% to 20% were seen once. Sequenced input: blood, either unsorted or a sorted T cell fraction (not recorded which). These receptor sequences come from a male donor with ankylosing spondylitis or in good health (not recorded which).

Notes on this clonotype: This clone may be a read error of a much larger clone one base away. The J gene is TRBJ2-1, the V gene TRBV27; the D gene is possibly TRBD2 (5 bases). Germline V gene sequence: CDR1 MNHEY, CDR2 SMNVEV (reference sequence). The CDR3 spans 15 residues. The CDR3 region is CASRDFMLEYNVQFF. As DNA, the CDR3 is TGTGCCAGCAGGGACTTCATGTTAGAATACAATGTGCAGTTCTTC.

At least ten counts were recorded for this clonotype. The chain joins TRBV10-3 to TRBJ2-1; 9 nucleotides agree with TRBD2. The ends lost 0 bases at V and 4 bases at J; junction bases unmatched: 1. Germline CDR1 is ENHRY and CDR2 is SYGVKD. The CDR3 spans 15 residues. The CDR3 loop reads CAISESLAGYNEQFF. The CDR3 DNA reads TGTGCCATCAGTGAGTCGCTAGCGGGATACAATGAGCAGTTCTTC.

Ten or more counts support this clonotype. V usage is TRBV7-9 and J usage is TRBJ2-3; 8 bases map to TRBD2. V trimming: 5 bases; J trimming: 0 bases; junction bases outside the gene matches: 10. In germline, CDR1 is SEHNR, CDR2 FQNEAQ (reference sequence). This CDR3 is built from 17 residues. The CDR3 protein is CASSGREASGSTDTQYF. DNA of the CDR3: TGTGCCAGCAGCGGACGTGAAGCTAGCGGGAGCACAGATACGCAGTATTTT. Full variable domain (remainder filled in from reference TRBV7-9 and TRBJ2-3): DTGVSQNPRHKITKRGQNVTFRCDPISEHNRLYWYRQTLGQGPEFLTYFQNEAQLEKSRLLSDRFSAERPKGSFSTLEIQRTEQGDSAMYLCASSGREASGSTDTQYFGPGTRLTVL.

This clonotype came up many times. V gene TRBV4-3 combines with J gene TRBJ2-3; D remains unclear. Germline V lookup: CDR1 LGHNA, CDR2 YSLEER. V was clipped by 4 bases and J by 0 bases, with 20 bases between them. CDR3 size: 18 residues. CDR3 region: CASSPKNPGDFSTDTQYF. CDR3 DNA: TGCGCCAGCAGCCCGAAGAACCCAGGCGACTTTAGCACAGATACGCAGTATTTT.

This clonotype was seen only a few times. The chain recombines TRBV12-3 or TRBV12-4 with TRBJ2-7, with 10 bases identical to TRBD2. J lost 5 bases, V lost 6 bases, and 10 bases had no gene match. There are 15 residues in the CDR3. CDR3 sequence (DNA): TGTGCCAGCAGCCCAGTAGCGGGAGGTGTCGACGAGCAGTACTTC. It specifies CASSPVAGGVDEQYF.

This clonotype was counted between two and nine times. This chain links TRBV7-2 with TRBJ2-7, with 9 bases aligning to TRBD2. With 5 bases clipped from V and 3 bases from J, the junction kept 8 bases outside the gene matches. The CDR3 runs 15 residues. Per germline, CDR1 SGHTA and CDR2 FQGNSA. The CDR3 protein is CASSARGLANYEQYF. In DNA, the CDR3 is TGTGCCAGCAGCGCCCGGGGACTAGCCAACTACGAGCAGTACTTC. The full variable domain, rest sourced from reference TRBV7-2 and TRBJ2-7, is GAGVSQSPSNKVTEKGKDVELRCDPISGHTALYWYRQSLGQGLEFLIYFQGNSAPDKSGLPSDRFSAERTGGSVSTLTIQRTQQEDSAVYLCASSARGLANYEQYFGPGTRLTVT.

The rearrangement links TRBV19 to TRBJ2-1; 7 nucleotides match TRBD2. CDR3 length: 16 residues. Germline V gene data show CDR1 as LNHDA and CDR2 as SQIVND (reference sequence). With V trimmed by 3 bases and J by 5 bases, 10 bases remained unmatched. Here the CDR3 DNA reads TGTGCCAGTAGTATTTTGGCGGGAGCTAACCACAATGAGCAGTTCTTC. Its protein product is CASSILAGANHNEQFF.

This chain links TRBV4-1 with TRBJ2-2, with 10 bases matching TRBD1. V trimming: 2 bases; J trimming: 2 bases; junction bases outside the gene matches: 2. Germline assignment: CDR1 MGHRA and CDR2 YSYEKL. CDR3 length equals 16 residues. The DNA for the CDR3 is TGCGCCAGCAGCCAACCGACAGGGGGCAACACCGGGGAGCTGTTTTTT. It is translated as CASSQPTGGNTGELFF.

This chain connects TRBV4-1 to TRBJ2-3; no clear D. This CDR3 is 12 amino acids long. V gave up 0 bases and J gave up 5 bases, with 3 bases separating them. The germline V gene has CDR1 MGHRA and CDR2 YSYEKL. For the CDR3, the DNA is TGCGCCAGCAGCCAAGAAAGAGATACGCAGTATTTT. It translates to CASSQERDTQYF.

J is TRBJ2-5 and V is TRBV29-1, with TRBD2 identical over 7 bases. J was trimmed by 8 bases and V by 6 bases; bases with no gene match: 9. Germline assignment: CDR1 SQVTM and CDR2 ANQGSEA. The CDR3 sequence is 12 residues long. The CDR3 bases are TGCAGCGTCCAAGTTGGGGGGGACACCCAGTACTTC. Translation gives CSVQVGGDTQYF.

This sequence joins TRBV12-3 or TRBV12-4 and TRBJ2-1; possibly TRBD2 for D (6 bases). CDR3 length: 13 residues. Trimming pared 3 bases from V and 9 bases from J, leaving 12 bases between. The CDR3 DNA follows: TGTGCCAGCAGTTTGTCTGTGGGAGGTGAGCAGTTCTTC. Encoded protein: CASSLSVGGEQFF.

This clonotype came up many times. The chain has TRBV28 and TRBJ2-5, with D perhaps given as TRBD1 or TRBD2 (5 bases each). V lost 5 bases, J lost 5 bases, and 21 bases lay in between. CDR3 size: 16 residues. Germline CDR1 is MDHEN and CDR2 is SYDVKM. The CDR3 protein is CASSPPGQMRFETQYF. The CDR3 DNA reads as TGTGCCAGCAGTCCGCCGGGGCAGATGCGTTTCGAGACCCAGTACTTC.

Here the CDR3 reads CASSRTGSLGYEQYF. Written as DNA, the CDR3 is TGTGCCAGCAGTCGGACAGGAAGCCTCGGCTACGAGCAGTACTTC. The gene calls are TRBV27 and TRBJ2-7, with 7 bases that match TRBD1. After removal of 5 bases from V and 3 bases from J, the junction contained 10 bases not matched to a gene. The V gene's germline CDR1 is MNHEY and CDR2 SMNVEV (reference sequence). The CDR3 has 15 amino acids.

V gene TRBV3-1 combines with J gene TRBJ1-1; 7 positions agree with TRBD1. There are 16 residues in the CDR3. V shed 4 bases, J shed 1 base, and the junction held 9 bases outside the gene matches. Germline V gene sequence: CDR1 LGHDT, CDR2 YNNKEL (reference sequence). CDR3 amino acids: CASSPGQPKRNTEAFF. Here the CDR3 DNA reads TGTGCCAGCAGCCCGGGACAGCCTAAAAGGAACACTGAAGCTTTCTTT.

This clonotype was seen a handful of times. This chain's CDR3 is CASSLEFSGGPIDEQYF. The CDR3 bases are TGCGCCAGCAGCTTAGAATTTTCGGGAGGGCCCATCGACGAGCAGTACTTC. The chain couples TRBV5-1 to TRBJ2-7, with 8 bases matching TRBD2. This CDR3 contains 17 residues. The trim removed 2 bases at V and 5 bases at J, leaving 15 bases unmatched. The germline V gene has CDR1 SGHRS and CDR2 YFSETQ.

The chain uses TRBV20-1 and TRBJ2-3, with a possible D match to TRBD2 (6 bases). The CDR3 totals 16 residues. CDR1 DFQATT and CDR2 SNEGSKA come from the germline V gene (reference sequence). V lost 0 bases and J 0 bases, leaving 13 bases between the germline ends. CDR3 coding DNA: TGCAGTGCTAGAGATCTGTCAGGGACTAGCACAGATACGCAGTATTTT. Protein sequence: CSARDLSGTSTDTQYF.

The chain couples TRBV6-5 to TRBJ2-7; 7 nucleotides line up with TRBD2. This CDR3 contains 17 residues. With 0 bases clipped from V and 6 bases from J, the junction kept 14 bases outside the gene matches. Germline values: CDR1 MNHEY, CDR2 SVGAGI. Here the CDR3 reads CASSYSKSSGIPREQYF. The CDR3 DNA is TGTGCCAGCAGTTACTCGAAATCGAGCGGGATCCCCCGCGAGCAGTACTTC.

The chain carries TRBV7-8 and TRBJ2-7; TRBD1 might be the D (6 bases). V lost 5 bases, J lost 7 bases, and 18 bases lay in between. The CDR3 spans 14 residues. Germline loops: CDR1 SGHVS, CDR2 FQNEAQ. CDR3: CASSPGTLVWEQYF. CDR3 coding DNA: TGTGCCAGCAGCCCCGGGACACTCGTCTGGGAGCAGTACTTC.

The rearrangement joins TRBV7-8 to TRBJ2-2, with 11 nucleotides matching TRBD2. With V trimmed by 2 bases and J by 6 bases, 5 bases remained unmatched. This CDR3 contains 16 residues. The germline CDR1 and CDR2 sequences are SGHVS and FQNEAQ. The CDR3 region has the DNA TGTGCCAGCAGCTTACCGCTAGCGGGAGGAGCCGGGGAGCTGTTTTTT. Protein sequence: CASSLPLAGGAGELFF.

J is TRBJ2-3 and V is TRBV7-3, with TRBD2 identical over 9 bases. In germline, CDR1 is SGHTA, CDR2 FQGTGA. V dropped 3 bases and J dropped 2; count of bases not matched to a gene: 3. The CDR3 is made up of 15 amino acids. The CDR3 nucleotides are TGTGCCAGCAGCTTGGCGGGAGGGGTCACAGATACGCAGTATTTT. This translates into CASSLAGGVTDTQYF.

The genes are TRBV29-1 and TRBJ1-2, with D unresolved. Germline-derived CDR1 and CDR2 are SQVTM and ANQGSEA. V lost 1 base to trimming and J lost 11 bases, with 8 bases between them. The CDR3 contains 10 residues. The CDR3 spells CSVEGTEYTF. The CDR3 DNA follows: TGCAGCGTTGAAGGGACGGAGTACACCTTC. Full variable domain (missing parts from reference TRBV29-1 and TRBJ1-2): SAVISQKPSRDICQRGTSLTIQCQVDSQVTMMFWYRQQPGQSLTLIATANQGSEATYESGFVIDKFPISRPNLTFSTLTVSNMSPEDSSIYLCSVEGTEYTFGSGTRLTVV.

The table lists this clonotype with a few counts. The chain combines TRBV15 with TRBJ2-7; TRBD1 agrees at 7 bases. Germline loops: CDR1 LNHNV, CDR2 YYDKDF (reference sequence). After removal of 6 bases from V and 4 bases from J, the junction contained 6 bases not matched to a gene. The CDR3 extends over 13 amino acids. CDR3: CATSGTDSYEQYF. CDR3 bases: TGTGCCACCAGTGGGACAGATTCTTACGAGCAGTACTTC.

This clonotype appeared a few times. The chain couples TRBV7-9 to TRBJ2-7; 7 bases align to TRBD2. V was clipped by 5 bases and J by 3 bases; unmatched bases: 7. The CDR3 runs 14 residues. The V gene's germline CDR1 is SEHNR and CDR2 FQNEAQ (reference sequence). CDR3 DNA: TGTGCCAGCAGCCCCAGCGGGACTATCTACGAGCAGTACTTC. Protein product: CASSPSGTIYEQYF.

This clonotype was seen a handful of times. The chain links TRBV29-1 to TRBJ2-7; D possibly corresponds to TRBD1 (7 bases). Germline-derived CDR1 and CDR2 are SQVTM and ANQGSEA. The V end was cut by 6 bases, the J end by 5 bases, with 11 bases between. This CDR3 comprises 11 residues. CDR3 bases: TGCAGCGTAGTCAGGGGGGACGAGCAGTACTTC. It specifies CSVVRGDEQYF.

The table lists this clonotype with many counts. The rearrangement links TRBV11-2 to TRBJ2-2; D uncertain. There are 13 residues in the CDR3. Deletions cut 5 bases from V and 7 bases from J, with 11 bases between. The germline V gene encodes CDR1 SGHAT and CDR2 FQNNGV. The CDR3 sequence: CASSPSGSGELFF. The CDR3 DNA is TGTGCCAGCAGCCCCTCAGGAAGCGGGGAGCTGTTTTTT.

This rearrangement joins TRBV4-1 to TRBJ2-1; 11 positions match TRBD1. This CDR3 is 17 amino acids long. Germline trimming cut 3 bases from V and 5 bases from J; bases unmatched to any gene: 9. In germline, CDR1 is MGHRA, CDR2 YSYEKL. DNA for the CDR3: TGCGCCAGCAGCCATAAACGGACAGGGGGCTTCAACAATGAGCAGTTCTTC. It specifies CASSHKRTGGFNNEQFF.